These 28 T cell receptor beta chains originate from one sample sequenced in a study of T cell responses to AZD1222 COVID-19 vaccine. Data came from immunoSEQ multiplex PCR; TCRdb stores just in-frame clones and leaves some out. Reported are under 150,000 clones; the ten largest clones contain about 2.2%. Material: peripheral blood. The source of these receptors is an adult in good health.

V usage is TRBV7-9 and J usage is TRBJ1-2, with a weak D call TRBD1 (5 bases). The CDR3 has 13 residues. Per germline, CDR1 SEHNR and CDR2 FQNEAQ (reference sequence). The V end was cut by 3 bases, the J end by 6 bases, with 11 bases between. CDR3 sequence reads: CASSFSGLDGYTF. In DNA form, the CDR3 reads TGTGCCAGCAGCTTCTCAGGGTTGGATGGCTACACCTTC.

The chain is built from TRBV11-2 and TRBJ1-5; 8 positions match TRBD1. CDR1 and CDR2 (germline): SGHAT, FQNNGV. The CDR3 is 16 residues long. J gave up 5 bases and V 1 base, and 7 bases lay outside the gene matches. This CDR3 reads CASSLGAGGEYQPQHF. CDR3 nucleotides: TGTGCCAGCAGCTTAGGCGCAGGGGGCGAGTATCAGCCCCAGCATTTT. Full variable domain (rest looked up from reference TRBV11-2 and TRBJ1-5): EAGVAQSPRYKIIEKRQSVAFWCNPISGHATLYWYQQILGQGPKLLIQFQNNGVVDDSQLPKDRFSAERLKGVDSTLKIQPAKLEDSAVYLCASSLGAGGEYQPQHFGDGTRLSIL.

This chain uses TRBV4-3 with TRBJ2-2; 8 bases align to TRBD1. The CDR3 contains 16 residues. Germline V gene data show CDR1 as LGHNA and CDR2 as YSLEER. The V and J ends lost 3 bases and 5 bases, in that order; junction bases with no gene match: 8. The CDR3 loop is CASSHGQGAGTGELFF. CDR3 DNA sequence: TGCGCCAGCAGCCATGGGCAGGGGGCCGGAACCGGGGAGCTGTTTTTT.

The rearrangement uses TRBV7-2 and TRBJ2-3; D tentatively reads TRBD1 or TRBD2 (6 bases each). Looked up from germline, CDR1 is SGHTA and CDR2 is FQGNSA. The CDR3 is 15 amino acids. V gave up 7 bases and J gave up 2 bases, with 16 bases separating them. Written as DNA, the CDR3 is TGTGCCAGCAACCTGGGGGGCCAGTCCACAGATACGCAGTATTTT. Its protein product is CASNLGGQSTDTQYF.

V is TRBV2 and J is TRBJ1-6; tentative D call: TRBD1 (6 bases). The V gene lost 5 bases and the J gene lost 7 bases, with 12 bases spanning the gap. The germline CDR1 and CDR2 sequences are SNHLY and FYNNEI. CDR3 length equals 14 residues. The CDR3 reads CASSPGTRNSPLHF. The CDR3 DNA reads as TGTGCCAGCAGTCCCGGGACACGGAATTCACCCCTCCACTTT. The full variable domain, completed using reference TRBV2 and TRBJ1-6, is EPEVTQTPSHQVTQMGQEVILRCVPISNHLYFYWYRQILGQKVEFLVSFYNNEISEKSEIFDDQFSVERPDGSNFTLKIRSTKLEDSAMYFCASSPGTRNSPLHFGNGTRLTVT.

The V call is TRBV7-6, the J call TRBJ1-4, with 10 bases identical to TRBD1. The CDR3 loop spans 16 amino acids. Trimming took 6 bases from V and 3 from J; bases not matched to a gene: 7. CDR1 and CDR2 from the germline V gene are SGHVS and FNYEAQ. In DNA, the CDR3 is TGTGCCAGCAGTCGCGACAGGGGGCCTGCTAATGAAAAACTGTTTTTT. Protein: CASSRDRGPANEKLFF.

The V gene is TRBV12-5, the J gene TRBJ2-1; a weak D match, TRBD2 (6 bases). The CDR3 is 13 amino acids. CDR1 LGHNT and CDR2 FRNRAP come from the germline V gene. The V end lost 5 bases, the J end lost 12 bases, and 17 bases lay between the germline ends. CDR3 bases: TGTGCTAGTGGTGGCCCGGGGCCCGGGGGGCAGTTCTTC. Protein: CASGGPGPGGQFF.

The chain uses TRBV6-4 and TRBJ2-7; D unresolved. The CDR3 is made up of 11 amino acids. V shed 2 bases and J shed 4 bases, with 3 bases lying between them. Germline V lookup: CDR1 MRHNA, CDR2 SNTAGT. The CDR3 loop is CASSDGYEQYF. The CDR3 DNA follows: TGTGCCAGCAGTGACGGGTACGAGCAGTACTTC.

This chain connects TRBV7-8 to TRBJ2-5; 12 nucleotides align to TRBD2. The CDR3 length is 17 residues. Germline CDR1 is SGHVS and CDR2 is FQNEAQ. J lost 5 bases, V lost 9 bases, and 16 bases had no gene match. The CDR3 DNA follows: TGTGCCAGTCACGCCGGGGCTAGCGGGGGGGTACGGGAGACCCAGTACTTC. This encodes CASHAGASGGVRETQYF. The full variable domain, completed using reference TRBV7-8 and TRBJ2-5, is GAGVSQSPRYKVAKRGQDVALRCDPISGHVSLFWYQQALGQGPEFLTYFQNEAQLDKSGLPSDRFFAERPEGSVSTLKIQRTQQEDSAVYLCASHAGASGGVRETQYFGPGTRLLVL.

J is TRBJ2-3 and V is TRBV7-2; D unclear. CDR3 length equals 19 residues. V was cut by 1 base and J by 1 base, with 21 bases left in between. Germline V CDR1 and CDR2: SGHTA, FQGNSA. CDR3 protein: CASSLDGRANNRRTDTQYF. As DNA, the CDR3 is TGTGCCAGCAGCTTAGACGGTAGGGCTAACAACAGACGCACAGATACGCAGTATTTT.

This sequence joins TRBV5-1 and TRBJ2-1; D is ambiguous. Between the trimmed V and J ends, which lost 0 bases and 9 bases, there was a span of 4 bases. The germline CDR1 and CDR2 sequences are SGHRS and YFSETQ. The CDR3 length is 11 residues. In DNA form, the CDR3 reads TGCGCCAGCAGCTTGGGAGGTGAGCAGTTCTTC. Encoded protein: CASSLGGEQFF. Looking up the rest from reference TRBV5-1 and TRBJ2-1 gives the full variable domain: KAGVTQTPRYLIKTRGQQVTLSCSPISGHRSVSWYQQTPGQGLQFLFEYFSETQRNKGNFPGRFSGRQFSNSRSEMNVSTLELGDSALYLCASSLGGEQFFGPGTRLTVL.

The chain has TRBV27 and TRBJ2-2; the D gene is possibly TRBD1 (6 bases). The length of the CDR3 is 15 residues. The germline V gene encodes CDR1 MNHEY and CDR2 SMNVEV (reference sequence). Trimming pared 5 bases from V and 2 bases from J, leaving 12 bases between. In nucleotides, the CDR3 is TGTGCCAGCAGTCCCCTGGGACATAACACCGGGGAGCTGTTTTTT. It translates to CASSPLGHNTGELFF.

CDR3: CAWSVGTSPGELFF. The CDR3 nucleotides read TGTGCCTGGAGTGTTGGGACGTCCCCCGGGGAGCTGTTTTTT. This chain connects TRBV30 to TRBJ2-2; D may correspond to TRBD1 or TRBD2 (5 bases each). This CDR3 is built from 14 residues. The V gene's germline CDR1 is GTSNPN and CDR2 SVGIG (reference sequence). Between the trimmed V and J ends, which lost 0 bases and 6 bases, there was a span of 11 bases.

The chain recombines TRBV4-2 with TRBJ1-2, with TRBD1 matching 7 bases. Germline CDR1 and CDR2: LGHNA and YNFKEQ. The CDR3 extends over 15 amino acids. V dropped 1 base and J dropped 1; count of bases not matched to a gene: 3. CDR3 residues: CASSQGDSDNYGYTF. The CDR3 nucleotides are TGTGCCAGCAGCCAAGGGGACAGTGATAACTATGGCTACACCTTC.

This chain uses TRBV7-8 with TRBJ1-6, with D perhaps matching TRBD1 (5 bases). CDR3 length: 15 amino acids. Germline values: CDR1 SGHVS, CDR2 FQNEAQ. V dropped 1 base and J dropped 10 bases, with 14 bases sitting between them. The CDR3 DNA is TGTGCCAGCAGCTTAGAATATCGAGGGGTCTCACCCCTCCACTTT. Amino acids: CASSLEYRGVSPLHF.

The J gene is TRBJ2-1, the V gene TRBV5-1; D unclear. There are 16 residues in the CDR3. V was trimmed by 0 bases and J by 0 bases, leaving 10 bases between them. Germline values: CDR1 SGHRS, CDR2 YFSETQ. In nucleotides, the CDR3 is TGCGCCAGCAGCTTGGAGCAGTGGAGCTCCTACAATGAGCAGTTCTTC. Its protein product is CASSLEQWSSYNEQFF.

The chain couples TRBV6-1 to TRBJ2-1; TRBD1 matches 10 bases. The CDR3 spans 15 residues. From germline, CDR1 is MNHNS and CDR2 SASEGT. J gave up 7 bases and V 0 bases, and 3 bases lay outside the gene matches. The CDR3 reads CASSEARTGGNEQFF. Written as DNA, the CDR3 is TGTGCCAGCAGTGAAGCGAGGACAGGGGGTAATGAGCAGTTCTTC.

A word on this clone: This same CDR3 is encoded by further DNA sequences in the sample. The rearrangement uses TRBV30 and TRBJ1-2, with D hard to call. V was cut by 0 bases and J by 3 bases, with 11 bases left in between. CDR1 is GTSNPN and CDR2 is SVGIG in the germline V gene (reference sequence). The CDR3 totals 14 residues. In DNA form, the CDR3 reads TGTGCCTGGAGTGTACTGGGGTTGGACTATGGCTACACCTTC. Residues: CAWSVLGLDYGYTF. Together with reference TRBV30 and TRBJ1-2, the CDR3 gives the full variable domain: SQTIHQWPATLVQPVGSPLSLECTVEGTSNPNLYWYRQAAGRGLQLLFYSVGIGQISSEVPQNLSASRPQDRQFILSSKKLLLSDSGFYLCAWSVLGLDYGYTFGSGTRLTVV.

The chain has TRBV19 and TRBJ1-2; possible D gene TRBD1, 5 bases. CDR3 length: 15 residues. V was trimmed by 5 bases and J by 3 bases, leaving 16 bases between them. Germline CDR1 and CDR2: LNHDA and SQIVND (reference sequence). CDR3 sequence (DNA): TGTGCCAGTAGTGCCGGGACTCTCGAAGACTATGGCTACACCTTC. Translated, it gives CASSAGTLEDYGYTF. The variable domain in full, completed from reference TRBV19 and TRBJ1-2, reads DGGITQSPKYLFRKEGQNVTLSCEQNLNHDAMYWYRQDPGQGLRLIYYSQIVNDFQKGDIAEGYSVSREKKESFPLTVTSAQKNPTAFYLCASSAGTLEDYGYTFGSGTRLTVV.

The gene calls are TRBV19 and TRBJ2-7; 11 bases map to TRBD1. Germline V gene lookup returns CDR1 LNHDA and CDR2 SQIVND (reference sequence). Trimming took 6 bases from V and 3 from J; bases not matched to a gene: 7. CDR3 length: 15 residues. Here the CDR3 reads CASRRGTGGIYEQYF. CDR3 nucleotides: TGTGCCAGTAGGCGCGGGACAGGGGGAATCTACGAGCAGTACTTC.

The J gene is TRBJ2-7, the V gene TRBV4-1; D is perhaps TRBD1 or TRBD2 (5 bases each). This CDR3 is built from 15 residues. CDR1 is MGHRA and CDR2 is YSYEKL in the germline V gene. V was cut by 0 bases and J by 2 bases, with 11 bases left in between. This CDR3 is CASSQEWDLTYEQYF. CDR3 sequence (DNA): TGCGCCAGCAGCCAAGAATGGGACCTAACCTACGAGCAGTACTTC.

The CDR3 DNA follows: TGTGCCAGCTCACCAGAAGACCCCCGCTCTAACTATGGCTACACCTTC. It translates to CASSPEDPRSNYGYTF. The chain carries TRBV18 and TRBJ1-2, with D unclear. Germline values: CDR1 KGHSH, CDR2 LQKENI. V gave up 2 bases and J gave up 0 bases, with 13 bases separating them. The CDR3 spans 16 residues.

The CDR3, as DNA: TGTGCCAGCAGTAGAACAGGGAGCCACACAGATACGCAGTATTTT. Residues: CASSRTGSHTDTQYF. The chain combines TRBV6-5 with TRBJ2-3, with a tentative D call TRBD1 (6 bases). The CDR3 is 15 amino acids. CDR1 MNHEY and CDR2 SVGAGI come from the germline V gene. Trimming shortened V by 5 bases and J by 2 bases, and 14 bases separated the two germline ends.

CDR3 DNA: TGTGCCAGCAGCACCGGGACAGGCTACGAGCAGTACTTC. This translates into CASSTGTGYEQYF. The rearrangement uses TRBV12-3 or TRBV12-4 and TRBJ2-7, with 8 bases lining up with TRBD1. The CDR3 has 13 amino acids. V lost 6 bases, J lost 3 bases, and 4 bases stayed unmatched.

In nucleotides, the CDR3 is TGTGCCAGCAGCCCGGGACAGGGGTACATGAACACTGAAGCTTTCTTT. Translation: CASSPGQGYMNTEAFF. The chain is built from TRBV4-2 and TRBJ1-1; 10 nucleotides align to TRBD1. Per germline, CDR1 LGHNA and CDR2 YNFKEQ. Trimming cost V 4 bases and J 0 bases; bases outside gene matches: 5. The CDR3 extends over 16 amino acids.

The CDR3 nucleotides are TGTGCCAGCAGCTTACAGGCCCGATCCTACGAGCAGTACTTC. Its translation: CASSLQARSYEQYF. The chain joins TRBV7-9 to TRBJ2-7, with no clear D. V was clipped by 2 bases and J by 1 base, with 9 bases between them. In germline, CDR1 is SEHNR, CDR2 FQNEAQ (reference sequence). The CDR3 has 14 amino acids.

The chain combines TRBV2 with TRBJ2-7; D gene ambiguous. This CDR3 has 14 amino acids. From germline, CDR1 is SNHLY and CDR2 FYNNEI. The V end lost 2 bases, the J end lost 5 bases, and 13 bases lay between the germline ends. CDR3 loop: CASSEFWGKDEQYF. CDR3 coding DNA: TGTGCCAGCAGTGAATTCTGGGGAAAGGACGAGCAGTACTTC.

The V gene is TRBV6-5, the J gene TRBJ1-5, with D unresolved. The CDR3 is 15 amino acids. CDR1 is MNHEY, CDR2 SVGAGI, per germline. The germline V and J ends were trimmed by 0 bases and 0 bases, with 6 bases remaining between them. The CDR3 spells CASSYSVISNQPQHF. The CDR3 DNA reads TGTGCCAGCAGTTACTCGGTGATTAGCAATCAGCCCCAGCATTTT.